This T cell receptor beta chain was recovered during a study of blood T cell repertoires in COVID-19. Trimming removed 2 bases from V and 5 bases from J, with 18 bases in between. CDR1 and CDR2 from the germline V gene are MNHEY and SMNVEV (reference sequence). The CDR3 consists of 16 residues. Sequenced by immunoSEQ multiplex PCR; TCRdb stores in-frame clones only, minus some. Counted here are 150,000 or so clones, about 89% occurring once; the ten biggest clones make up around 6.5%. The specimen was peripheral blood. The V and J genes are TRBV27 and TRBJ1-1, with no clear D. The clonotype comes from a man aged 80 or over with acute or convalescent COVID-19. CDR3 loop: CASSLTFLLPGTEAFF. DNA of the CDR3: TGTGCCAGCAGTTTAACCTTCCTCCTCCCGGGGACTGAAGCTTTCTTT.